This paragraph covers one TCR beta chain sequence. Losses at the gene ends were 5 bases for V and 4 bases for J; bases not matched to a gene: 16. The CDR3 is made up of 17 amino acids. The germline gives CDR1 LNHDA, CDR2 SQIVND (reference sequence). Some clones are missing from TCRdb's copy, which holds only in-frame ones; the method was immunoSEQ multiplex PCR. The data contain 200,000 or so clones, around nine tenths of them singletons. The source of the sample is a study of blood T cell repertoires in COVID-19. Whole-study context: T cells, B-cell-depleted T cells, or PBMCs supplied cDNA or gDNA.

Sequencing was carried out using peripheral blood. The chain carries TRBV19 and TRBJ2-7, with 8 nucleotides matching TRBD1. The receptor was isolated from a man aged 55 to 70 who had recovered from COVID-19. CDR3 in DNA: TGTGCCAGTAGTGACCTCCCGGGGACAGGCCGAATATACGAGCAGTACTTC. Protein sequence: CASSDLPGTGRIYEQYF. Using reference TRBV19 and TRBJ2-7 for the parts outside the CDR3, the full variable domain is DGGITQSPKYLFRKEGQNVTLSCEQNLNHDAMYWYRQDPGQGLRLIYYSQIVNDFQKGDIAEGYSVSREKKESFPLTVTSAQKNPTAFYLCASSDLPGTGRIYEQYFGPGTRLTVT.